This passage covers 11 T cell receptor beta chains from one sample sequenced in a study of T cells expressing NK-cell markers. TCRdb reprocessed the 5' RACE reads and stores each CDR3 protein as one record, lacking DNA. The sample holds 550,000 to 600,000 distinct CDR3 sequences. The sample consisted of blood T cells: a sorted CD56 or NKG2C T cell subset, CD4+ or CD8+ T cells, or bulk PBMC T cells (not recorded which). Receptor source: a man younger than 35 in good health.

V gene TRBV29-1 combines with J gene TRBJ2-1; as DNA is missing, the TRBD1 call by TCRdb cannot be tested. The germline V gene encodes CDR1 SQVTM and CDR2 ANQGSEA. The CDR3 is 14 amino acids. The chain's CDR3 is CTPLSGGPNNEQFF.

The rearrangement links TRBV5-5 to TRBJ2-7; the D gene TCRdb calls, TRBD2, cannot be checked with no DNA. The CDR3 sequence is 15 residues long. Germline V lookup: CDR1 SGHKS, CDR2 YYEKEE (reference sequence). CDR3 loop: CASKLSGGRVYEQYF.

The chain joins TRBV29-1 to TRBJ2-3; the TRBD2 assignment by TCRdb is unverifiable without DNA. CDR3 length: 14 residues. Germline CDR1 is SQVTM and CDR2 is ANQGSEA. CDR3 protein: CSVSPGLSTDTQYF.

The genes are TRBV18 and TRBJ2-1; TCRdb's D gene call, TRBD1, goes unchecked for lack of DNA. This CDR3 has 15 residues. Germline V gene data show CDR1 as KGHSH and CDR2 as LQKENI. This chain's CDR3 is CASSPSFDRPGEQFF.

The chain carries TRBV7-9 and TRBJ2-3; the TRBD2 assignment by TCRdb is unverifiable without DNA. The CDR3 has 14 amino acids. The germline CDR1 and CDR2 sequences are SEHNR and FQNEAQ (reference sequence). The chain's CDR3 is CASSSPRAQDTQYF.

The chain is built from TRBV14 and TRBJ1-2; the TCRdb call, TRBD1, lacks DNA for checking. The V gene's germline CDR1 is SGHDN and CDR2 FVKESK. The CDR3 totals 15 residues. CDR3 loop: CASSQGRDSPYGYTF.

V and J are TRBV27 and TRBJ1-2. Germline-derived CDR1 and CDR2 are MNHEY and SMNVEV (reference sequence). The CDR3 is made up of 16 amino acids. The CDR3 sequence: CASSPTGTAFNYGYTF.

The rearrangement joins TRBV5-8 to TRBJ2-1; absent DNA, TCRdb's TRBD1 call cannot be checked. The CDR3 is 15 residues long. The germline CDR1 and CDR2 sequences are SGHTS and YDEGEE. CDR3 protein: CASSLAVPSYNEQFF. The full variable domain, in which reference TRBV5-8 and TRBJ2-1 provide the parts outside the CDR3, is EAGVTQSPTHLIKTRGQQATLRCSPISGHTSVYWYQQALGLGLQFLLWYDEGEERNRGNFPPRFSGRQFPNYSSELNVNALELEDSALYLCASSLAVPSYNEQFFGPGTRLTVL.

The rearrangement links TRBV6-1 to TRBJ1-6. The CDR3 covers 15 residues. Germline CDR1 MNHNS, CDR2 SASEGT. The CDR3 spells CASRQEGPYNSPLHF.

J is TRBJ2-1 and V is TRBV5-5; the D call of TRBD1 rests on TCRdb alone, since no DNA is present to check it. This CDR3 is built from 15 residues. The germline V gene encodes CDR1 SGHKS and CDR2 YYEKEE (reference sequence). The CDR3: CASSLSGTIYSEQFF.

The rearrangement uses TRBV4-1 and TRBJ2-3; TCRdb indicates TRBD1, and absent DNA this call remains unverified. Germline V gene lookup returns CDR1 MGHRA and CDR2 YSYEKL. The CDR3 sequence is 15 residues long. CDR3 in amino acids: CASSQAGESTDTQYF.